This T cell receptor beta chain was observed in a study of T cell repertoires in cytomegalovirus infection. Study-level background: CMV infection together with matching HLA type was indicated by public TCR beta signatures.

The CDR3 contains 17 residues. In germline, CDR1 is SGHTA, CDR2 FQGNSA. The V and J ends lost 4 bases and 2 bases, in that order; junction bases with no gene match: 10. TCRdb analysed the reads with MiXCR anew, one entry per CDR3 protein. The sample yields 830,000 or so distinct CDR3 sequences, 30% to 35% seen once. Whole-study results and caveats: Public TCR beta family frequency separated CMV-and-HLA carriers, including in an independent cohort.

Turning to this clonotype: Its antigen is not identified.

The sequence came from a human donor in good health (CMV status not recorded). Some clones in this sample may be carry-over from other donors' samples. The starting material was cultured CD8+ T cells from PBMCs, obtained from culture after CMV antigen stimulation. V is TRBV7-2 and J is TRBJ1-1; 10 bases are a match to TRBD1. For the CDR3, the DNA is TGTGCCAGCAGCTGGGACAGGGGCCAATCCTTCAACACTGAAGCTTTCTTT. This codes for CASSWDRGQSFNTEAFF. Drawing the rest from reference TRBV7-2 and TRBJ1-1, the complete variable domain is GAGVSQSPSNKVTEKGKDVELRCDPISGHTALYWYRQSLGQGLEFLIYFQGNSAPDKSGLPSDRFSAERTGGSVSTLTIQRTQQEDSAVYLCASSWDRGQSFNTEAFFGQGTRLTVV.